Following are 27 T cell receptor beta chains from one sample sequenced in a study of T cells in Graves' hyperthyroidism and ophthalmopathy. The investigators amplified TCR beta CDR3 regions from RNA transcripts. Initially, a first-round RT-PCR of the TCR CDR3 employed the HTBI primer set. MiXCR, run by TCRdb on the multiplex PCR reads, gives a single entry per CDR3 protein. The sample comprises roughly 650,000 distinct CDR3 sequences, roughly 15% of which are singletons, and about 3.5% rests with the top ten. Sequenced sample: blood. Every receptor here comes from a woman aged 40 to 50 with Graves' ophthalmopathy.

The table lists this clonotype with many counts. The V and J genes are TRBV28 and TRBJ1-2, with D possibly TRBD1 on 6 matching bases. Germline V gene data show CDR1 as MDHEN and CDR2 as SYDVKM. The CDR3 extends over 16 amino acids. The V end lost 6 bases, the J end lost 0 bases, and 17 bases lay between the germline ends. The CDR3 loop reads CASRVPGGQANYGYTF. CDR3 coding DNA: TGTGCCAGCAGAGTCCCGGGGGGACAAGCTAACTATGGCTACACCTTC.

This clonotype was observed many times. Possible read error: a much larger clone is one base away. The rearrangement uses TRBV30 and TRBJ2-5, with D perhaps matching TRBD1 (5 bases). CDR1 and CDR2 (germline): GTSNPN, SVGIG (reference sequence). CDR3 length: 11 amino acids. The ends were cut back, 2 bases at V and 4 bases at J, with 5 bases in the middle. The CDR3: CAWSQGETQYF. The CDR3 coding sequence is TGTGCCTGGAGTCAGGGAGAGACCCAGTACTTC.

This clonotype was counted at least ten times. J is TRBJ1-1 and V is TRBV5-1; D remains ambiguous. The V end was cut by 6 bases, the J end by 4 bases, with 13 bases between. The CDR3 contains 13 residues. Looked up from germline, CDR1 is SGHRS and CDR2 is YFSETQ. CDR3 bases: TGCGCCAGCACGGGTCTGGGTGCCACTGAAGCTTTCTTT. This gives the protein CASTGLGATEAFF.

In its sample, this clonotype was seen a few times. As DNA, the CDR3 is TGTGCCAGCAGTGAAGCGTTGAGGAGGACCACATATGGCTACACCTTC. Protein: CASSEALRRTTYGYTF. The J gene is TRBJ1-2, the V gene TRBV2, with no clear D. The V gene's germline CDR1 is SNHLY and CDR2 FYNNEI. The CDR3 length is 16 residues. V was cut by 0 bases and J by 5 bases, with 16 bases left in between. Complete variable domain (other parts from reference TRBV2 and TRBJ1-2): EPEVTQTPSHQVTQMGQEVILRCVPISNHLYFYWYRQILGQKVEFLVSFYNNEISEKSEIFDDQFSVERPDGSNFTLKIRSTKLEDSAMYFCASSEALRRTTYGYTFGSGTRLTVV.

This chain joins TRBV11-2 and TRBJ1-2; TRBD1 agrees at 7 bases. V lost 5 bases to trimming and J lost 3 bases; unmatched junction nucleotides: 12. The CDR3 spans 16 residues. CDR1 is SGHAT, CDR2 FQNNGV, per germline. The CDR3 region has the DNA TGTGCCAGCAGCCAGGCATCAGGGGGGTTGGACTATGGCTACACCTTC. This gives the protein CASSQASGGLDYGYTF.

This clonotype showed up many times. This chain uses TRBV6-1 with TRBJ1-6; 7 bases align to TRBD1. The V and J ends lost 11 bases and 0 bases, in that order; junction bases with no gene match: 4. Germline values: CDR1 MNHNS, CDR2 SASEGT. The CDR3 is made up of 14 amino acids. The CDR3 reads CAVQGISYNSPLHF. CDR3 sequence (DNA): TGTGCCGTACAGGGGATCTCCTATAATTCACCCCTCCACTTT.

The chain uses TRBV10-1 and TRBJ2-3; 9 positions agree with TRBD2. The CDR3 length is 15 residues. Trimming cost V 4 bases and J 3 bases; bases outside gene matches: 5. In germline, CDR1 is WNHNN, CDR2 SYGVQD (reference sequence). CDR3 in DNA: TGCGCCAGCAGTGTGGCTAGCGGGAATACAGATACGCAGTATTTT. Translated, it gives CASSVASGNTDTQYF.

This clonotype has ten or more counts. V is TRBV20-1 and J is TRBJ2-3; D not resolved. The CDR3 runs 11 residues. V lost 4 bases and J lost 4, with 6 bases in between. CDR1 and CDR2 from the germline V gene are DFQATT and SNEGSKA (reference sequence). CDR3 nucleotides: TGCAGTGCTATCAAGTCAGATACGCAGTATTTT. It yields the protein CSAIKSDTQYF.

The gene calls are TRBV5-1 and TRBJ2-2, with 7 bases fitting TRBD1. Trimming at V came to 3 bases and at J to 3 bases, leaving 8 bases not matched to a gene. The CDR3 is 16 amino acids. Germline CDR1 reads SGHRS; CDR2 reads YFSETQ. CDR3 DNA: TGCGCCAGCAGCTCTCTAACAGGGGCCGACACCGGGGAGCTGTTTTTT. It encodes CASSSLTGADTGELFF. Supplemented by reference TRBV5-1 and TRBJ2-2, the full variable domain reads KAGVTQTPRYLIKTRGQQVTLSCSPISGHRSVSWYQQTPGQGLQFLFEYFSETQRNKGNFPGRFSGRQFSNSRSEMNVSTLELGDSALYLCASSSLTGADTGELFFGEGSRLTVL.

This clonotype was found many times. The gene calls are TRBV12-3 or TRBV12-4 and TRBJ2-7; the D gene could be TRBD1 or TRBD2 (5 bases each). V dropped 6 bases and J dropped 5 bases, with 11 bases sitting between them. The CDR3 has 12 amino acids. The CDR3 DNA reads as TGTGCCAGCAGCTTACAGGAGGACGAGCAGTACTTC. It is translated as CASSLQEDEQYF.

The chain combines TRBV10-3 with TRBJ1-1; D remains ambiguous. The germline V and J ends were trimmed by 8 bases and 5 bases, with 12 bases remaining between them. CDR1 and CDR2 (germline): ENHRY, SYGVKD. The CDR3 has 12 amino acids. The CDR3 DNA reads TGTGCCATCGGGGATATGTGGACTGAAGCTTTCTTT. Its translation: CAIGDMWTEAFF.

The rearrangement uses TRBV5-5 and TRBJ1-1; D is perhaps TRBD1 (5 bases). Germline lookup yields CDR1 SGHKS and CDR2 YYEKEE (reference sequence). This CDR3 spans 17 amino acids. V dropped 4 bases and J dropped 1 base, with 20 bases sitting between them. This CDR3 reads CASSGQSGRGRNTEAFF. CDR3 coding DNA: TGTGCCAGCAGCGGCCAATCCGGGAGGGGTCGGAACACTGAAGCTTTCTTT. The full variable domain, with the rest looked up from reference TRBV5-5 and TRBJ1-1, is DAGVTQSPTHLIKTRGQQVTLRCSPISGHKSVSWYQQVLGQGPQFIFQYYEKEERGRGNFPDRFSARQFPNYSSELNVNALLLGDSALYLCASSGQSGRGRNTEAFFGQGTRLTVV.

Many counts were recorded for this clonotype. The gene calls are TRBV6-1 and TRBJ1-1; D uncertain. CDR1 is MNHNS and CDR2 is SASEGT in the germline V gene. V lost 6 bases, J lost 0 bases, and 14 bases lay in between. This CDR3 has 15 amino acids. In DNA, the CDR3 is TGTGCCAGCAGCCACACCGGAGTGATGAACACTGAAGCTTTCTTT. This encodes CASSHTGVMNTEAFF.

This clonotype was seen many times. This sequence joins TRBV28 and TRBJ1-1; 7 nucleotides match TRBD1. Trimming cost V 7 bases and J 0 bases; bases outside gene matches: 5. CDR1 is MDHEN, CDR2 SYDVKM, per germline. The CDR3 sequence is 14 residues long. The CDR3 DNA follows: TGTGCCAGCACCTCGGGACAGATGAACACTGAAGCTTTCTTT. Translated, it gives CASTSGQMNTEAFF.

This chain joins TRBV30 and TRBJ1-3; D is unresolved. The germline gives CDR1 GTSNPN, CDR2 SVGIG (reference sequence). Trimming left V 4 bases short and J 2 bases short, with 9 bases between. This CDR3 is 13 amino acids long. This CDR3 is CAWTATAGNTIYF. In DNA, the CDR3 is TGTGCCTGGACGGCGACGGCTGGAAACACCATATATTTT.

This clonotype appeared many times. The chain employs TRBV3-1 and TRBJ1-1; 8 nucleotides line up with TRBD1. The CDR3 spans 14 residues. Per the germline V gene, CDR1 is LGHDT and CDR2 is YNNKEL (reference sequence). V shed 4 bases and J 4 bases; nucleotides not matched to a gene: 5. CDR3 loop: CASSPTGGVTEAFF. The CDR3 region has the DNA TGTGCCAGCAGCCCCACAGGGGGTGTCACTGAAGCTTTCTTT.

This clonotype was recorded at least ten times. This sequence joins TRBV6-1 and TRBJ2-7, with 7 bases matching TRBD2. V lost 7 bases to trimming and J lost 13 bases; unmatched junction nucleotides: 10. Germline-derived CDR1 and CDR2 are MNHNS and SASEGT. This CDR3 spans 11 amino acids. CDR3 nucleotide sequence: TGTGCCAGCAATGGCGGGCGGGACTACTACTTC. Protein sequence: CASNGGRDYYF.

Ten or more counts support this clonotype. The chain couples TRBV5-1 to TRBJ2-1; 7 bases fit TRBD1. Germline values: CDR1 SGHRS, CDR2 YFSETQ. With V trimmed by 8 bases and J by 5 bases, 1 base remained unmatched. The CDR3 spans 11 residues. This CDR3 reads CARGQNNEQFF. For the CDR3, the DNA is TGCGCCAGGGGACAGAACAATGAGCAGTTCTTC.

The V and J genes are TRBV3-1 and TRBJ2-3, with D perhaps TRBD2 (6 bases). Germline V gene lookup returns CDR1 LGHDT and CDR2 YNNKEL (reference sequence). The CDR3 contains 14 residues. V was cut by 4 bases and J by 1 base, with 9 bases left in between. Written as DNA, the CDR3 is TGTGCCAGCAGCCCGGCTAGCGGCACAGATACGCAGTATTTT. Translating gives CASSPASGTDTQYF.

The table lists this clonotype with many counts. V and J are TRBV30 and TRBJ1-3; D perhaps matches TRBD1 (5 bases). The CDR3 has 14 residues. Trimming cost V 4 bases and J 0 bases, with 10 bases left between them. Germline V gene sequence: CDR1 GTSNPN, CDR2 SVGIG (reference sequence). CDR3 in amino acids: CAWKGRDSGNTIYF. CDR3 bases: TGTGCCTGGAAGGGCAGGGACTCTGGAAACACCATATATTTT. Full variable domain (outside the CDR3, taken from reference TRBV30 and TRBJ1-3): SQTIHQWPATLVQPVGSPLSLECTVEGTSNPNLYWYRQAAGRGLQLLFYSVGIGQISSEVPQNLSASRPQDRQFILSSKKLLLSDSGFYLCAWKGRDSGNTIYFGEGSWLTVV.

This clonotype came up many times. A read error may account for a junction end that differs from germline. The chain has TRBV11-2 and TRBJ1-1, with a possible D match to TRBD1 (6 bases). CDR1 SGHAT and CDR2 FQNNGV come from the germline V gene. The CDR3 is 13 residues long. CDR3 protein: CASSLTGNTEAFF. In nucleotides, the CDR3 is TGCGCCAGCAGCTTGACAGGGAACACTGAAGCTTTCTTT. The whole variable domain, remainder taken from reference TRBV11-2 and TRBJ1-1, is EAGVAQSPRYKIIEKRQSVAFWCNPISGHATLYWYQQILGQGPKLLIQFQNNGVVDDSQLPKDRFSAERLKGVDSTLKIQPAKLEDSAVYLCASSLTGNTEAFFGQGTRLTVV.

This clonotype was detected only a few times. This chain links TRBV5-1 with TRBJ2-1; the D gene is possibly TRBD1 (6 bases). This CDR3 comprises 17 residues. CDR1 and CDR2 (germline): SGHRS, YFSETQ. Between the trimmed V and J ends, which lost 4 bases and 2 bases, there was a span of 19 bases. The CDR3 spells CASSGRDTQHPYNEQFF. For the CDR3, the DNA is TGCGCCAGCAGCGGAAGGGACACACAACACCCCTACAATGAGCAGTTCTTC.

The chain couples TRBV6-4 to TRBJ1-4; tentative D call: TRBD1 (5 bases). Germline V gene lookup returns CDR1 MRHNA and CDR2 SNTAGT. V lost 7 bases, J lost 8 bases, and 20 bases lay in between. This CDR3 contains 15 residues. The CDR3 loop is CASNKFRGRGEKLFF. For the CDR3, the DNA is TGTGCCAGCAACAAGTTCCGGGGCCGAGGGGAAAAACTGTTTTTT.

The V call is TRBV7-9, the J call TRBJ2-5; 11 positions agree with TRBD2. The CDR3 runs to 14 residues. Germline CDR1 and CDR2: SEHNR and FQNEAQ (reference sequence). The junction had 6 bases not matched to a gene; V was cut back by 6 bases and J by 6 bases. CDR3 nucleotides: TGTGCCAGCAGACTTACTAGCGGGAGAAAGACCCAGTACTTC. This gives the protein CASRLTSGRKTQYF.

This clonotype was found many times. V is TRBV28 and J is TRBJ1-2; 7 bases fit TRBD1. The CDR3 covers 12 residues. Trimming at V came to 5 bases and at J to 7 bases, leaving 4 bases not matched to a gene. The V gene's germline CDR1 is MDHEN and CDR2 SYDVKM. The DNA of the CDR3 is TGTGCCAGCAGTAATACAGGGGCTGGCTACACCTTC. Residues: CASSNTGAGYTF.

The V and J genes are TRBV6-1 and TRBJ1-5; 7 nucleotides match TRBD1. Germline-derived CDR1 and CDR2 are MNHNS and SASEGT. This CDR3 spans 15 amino acids. Germline trimming cut 5 bases from V and 4 bases from J; bases unmatched to any gene: 8. The CDR3 reads CASSSIRDRNQPQHF. The CDR3 coding sequence is TGTGCCAGCAGTTCGATCCGGGACAGAAATCAGCCCCAGCATTTT.

A note on this clonotype: This could be a read error, since a much larger clone is one nucleotide away. The chain recombines TRBV6-1 with TRBJ2-7, with D possibly TRBD1 on 6 matching bases. The end of the DNA fits TRBJ2-1 better, so the J call may be wrong. CDR3 length: 15 residues. Germline V gene sequence: CDR1 MNHNS, CDR2 SASEGT. CDR3 nucleotides: TGTGCCAGCAGTGAGGGGGCGCGCAGCTCCTACGAGCAGTTCTTC. The encoded protein is CASSEGARSSYEQFF.